These 27 T cell receptor beta chains were sequenced from one sample in a study of CD8 T cells in Susac syndrome. Reverse transcription of about 0.45 to 1 ug RNA was performed with random hexamers. TCRdb re-called the immunoSEQ multiplex PCR reads through MiXCR, storing one row per CDR3 protein. The sample yields around 190,000 distinct CDR3 sequences, roughly 92% seen once. The sequenced material came from CD4+ T cells from PBMCs. The receptors stem from a human donor in good health.

This chain links TRBV5-4 with TRBJ2-6; D might be TRBD2 (5 bases). Per the germline V gene, CDR1 is SGHNT and CDR2 is YYREEE (reference sequence). This CDR3 is built from 15 residues. Deletions cut 10 bases from V and 1 base from J, with 15 bases between. The CDR3 loop reads CASSKTGSGANVLTF. Written as DNA, the CDR3 is TGTGCCTCGAGTAAAACGGGGTCTGGGGCCAACGTCCTGACTTTC.

The chain employs TRBV19 and TRBJ1-2; 9 bases match TRBD1. CDR1 is LNHDA and CDR2 is SQIVND in the germline V gene (reference sequence). The CDR3 has 14 amino acids. With V trimmed by 9 bases and J by 7 bases, 12 bases remained unmatched. DNA of the CDR3: TGTGCCAGCCTTAAGAGGGACAGGGAAGGTGGCTACACCTTC. Its translation: CASLKRDREGGYTF.

V and J are TRBV5-4 and TRBJ1-4; TRBD1 agrees at 9 bases. CDR3 length: 15 residues. Looked up from germline, CDR1 is SGHNT and CDR2 is YYREEE (reference sequence). The trim removed 2 bases at V and 6 bases at J, leaving 5 bases unmatched. The CDR3 DNA sequence: TGTGCCAGCAGCTTACAGGGGGCAGGGGATGAAAAACTGTTTTTT. This gives the protein CASSLQGAGDEKLFF.

This chain uses TRBV24-1 with TRBJ2-3; 10 bases agree with TRBD2. This CDR3 comprises 18 residues. Per the germline V gene, CDR1 is KGHDR and CDR2 is SFDVKD. Trimming cost V 1 base and J 5 bases; bases outside gene matches: 11. The CDR3 nucleotides read TGTGCCACCAGTGATTTCCGGGAGCGGGGGGGCTCCGAAGATACGCAGTATTTT. This encodes CATSDFRERGGSEDTQYF.

CDR3 region: CASSLGDRGRKQPQHF. The CDR3, as DNA: TGTGCCAGCAGTTTGGGGGACAGGGGTAGAAAGCAGCCCCAGCATTTT. V is TRBV12-3 or TRBV12-4 and J is TRBJ1-5; 10 bases map to TRBD1. V was clipped by 3 bases and J by 7 bases; unmatched bases: 9. The CDR3 runs 16 residues.

The gene calls are TRBV9 and TRBJ1-1; D not resolved. Germline V gene sequence: CDR1 SGDLS, CDR2 YYNGEE. The CDR3 consists of 15 residues. V dropped 4 bases and J dropped 4 bases, with 17 bases sitting between them. CDR3 in amino acids: CASSPGRTRGTEAFF. The CDR3 bases are TGTGCCAGCAGCCCCGGGCGGACCCGAGGCACTGAAGCTTTCTTT.

DNA of the CDR3: TGTGCCAGCAGCAAGAGCAATCAGCCCCAGCATTTT. Its protein product is CASSKSNQPQHF. The V call is TRBV7-2, the J call TRBJ1-5, with unresolved D. Deletions cut 5 bases from V and 1 base from J, with 3 bases between. This CDR3 is built from 12 residues. Looked up from germline, CDR1 is SGHTA and CDR2 is FQGNSA.

V is TRBV15 and J is TRBJ2-7; D not resolved. Germline CDR1 and CDR2: LNHNV and YYDKDF (reference sequence). Trimming removed 4 bases at V and 2 bases at J, with 9 bases between. The CDR3 runs 13 residues. The CDR3 nucleotides are TGTGCCACCAGCATTCCAGGAACCTACGAGCAGTACGTC. Translation gives CATSIPGTYEQYV.

The V call is TRBV5-1, the J call TRBJ2-3; 7 bases are shared with TRBD1. Losses at the gene ends were 0 bases for V and 4 bases for J; bases not matched to a gene: 8. The germline V gene encodes CDR1 SGHRS and CDR2 YFSETQ. The CDR3 is 16 amino acids. The CDR3 DNA is TGCGCCAGCAGCTTGGGACAGGGAAGGGTCGCAGATACGCAGTATTTT. This codes for CASSLGQGRVADTQYF.

The J gene is TRBJ1-2, the V gene TRBV6-2 or TRBV6-3; weak D call: TRBD1 (5 bases). The CDR3 consists of 12 residues. Germline CDR1 is MNHEY and CDR2 is SVGEGT. V was cut by 4 bases and J by 8 bases, with 11 bases left in between. For the CDR3, the DNA is TGTGCCAGCAGTTGGCAGGGATCCGGCTACACCTTC. Translated: CASSWQGSGYTF.

This chain joins TRBV28 and TRBJ2-7; D may correspond to TRBD1 or TRBD2 (6 bases each). V was pared by 8 bases and J by 6 bases, with 11 bases between. This CDR3 has 11 residues. Germline CDR1 MDHEN, CDR2 SYDVKM. The DNA of the CDR3 is TGTGCCAGCCTGGGGGGCGTCGAGCAGTACTTC. This codes for CASLGGVEQYF.

The chain is built from TRBV5-5 and TRBJ1-1, with 8 bases aligning to TRBD1. CDR3 size: 15 residues. J lost 2 bases, V lost 1 base, and 4 bases had no gene match. The germline CDR1 and CDR2 sequences are SGHKS and YYEKEE (reference sequence). The CDR3 nucleotides are TGTGCCAGCAGCTTGCTTGGGACAGGAAACACTGAAGCTTTCTTT. Translated: CASSLLGTGNTEAFF.

This clonotype was counted a single time. This sequence joins TRBV27 and TRBJ2-7; D call uncertain. Germline V gene sequence: CDR1 MNHEY, CDR2 SMNVEV (reference sequence). The CDR3 is 13 residues long. Between the trimmed V and J ends, which lost 1 base and 6 bases, there was a span of 10 bases. The CDR3 region is CASSLYPGGEQYV. The DNA for the CDR3 is TGTGCCAGCAGTTTATATCCGGGCGGCGAGCAGTACGTC.

The chain couples TRBV14 to TRBJ2-2; D remains ambiguous. Per germline, CDR1 SGHDN and CDR2 FVKESK. The CDR3 is 17 amino acids. Trimming pared 0 bases from V and 4 bases from J, leaving 15 bases between. CDR3 sequence (DNA): TGTGCCAGCAGCCAAGATTATGGGCAGTGGGTCACCGGGGAGCTGTTTTTT. This codes for CASSQDYGQWVTGELFF.

This clonotype was observed a single time. The chain is built from TRBV29-1 and TRBJ2-7, with 7 bases identical to TRBD1. Trimming cost V 6 bases and J 10 bases; bases outside gene matches: 15. CDR3 length equals 13 residues. Looked up from germline, CDR1 is SQVTM and CDR2 is ANQGSEA. The CDR3 coding sequence is TGCAGCGTACCCGGGACAGCGCTACGAGAACAGTACTTC. This gives the protein CSVPGTALREQYF.

This clonotype was picked up one time. The chain links TRBV11-1 to TRBJ2-5; 7 positions match TRBD1. The germline gives CDR1 SGHAT, CDR2 FQDESV (reference sequence). V lost 5 bases to trimming and J lost 4 bases; unmatched junction nucleotides: 10. The CDR3 totals 15 residues. In DNA, the CDR3 is TGTGCCAGCAGCCTAAGACAGGGCCTCAGAGAGACCCAGTACTTC. Residues: CASSLRQGLRETQYF.

This clonotype was seen a single time. V and J are TRBV4-3 and TRBJ2-2; no clear D gene. The V gene's germline CDR1 is LGHNA and CDR2 YSLEER. Trimming left V 1 base short and J 6 bases short, with 9 bases between. CDR3 size: 14 residues. CDR3 DNA: TGCGCCAGCAGCCAAGTAGGCCCGGCCGGGGAGCTGTTTTTT. Protein product: CASSQVGPAGELFF.

The chain carries TRBV7-9 and TRBJ1-2, with no clear D. V lost 5 bases to trimming and J lost 7 bases, with 8 bases between them. Germline V gene data show CDR1 as SEHNR and CDR2 as FQNEAQ (reference sequence). The CDR3 is 11 residues long. CDR3 sequence reads: CASSLLFGYTF. The CDR3 coding sequence is TGTGCCAGCAGCCTATTGTTTGGCTACACCTTC. Looking up the rest from reference TRBV7-9 and TRBJ1-2 gives the full variable domain: DTGVSQNPRHKITKRGQNVTFRCDPISEHNRLYWYRQTLGQGPEFLTYFQNEAQLEKSRLLSDRFSAERPKGSFSTLEIQRTEQGDSAMYLCASSLLFGYTFGSGTRLTVV.

The V gene is TRBV27, the J gene TRBJ1-2; D might be TRBD1 (5 bases). The CDR3 is made up of 13 amino acids. Per the germline V gene, CDR1 is MNHEY and CDR2 is SMNVEV (reference sequence). Trimming left V 7 bases short and J 8 bases short, with 17 bases between. The CDR3 DNA sequence: TGTGCCAGCACCACGGGGACTTCTCAAGGCTACACCTTC. Amino acid sequence: CASTTGTSQGYTF.

The genes are TRBV7-3 and TRBJ1-2; 8 bases are a match to TRBD1. This CDR3 is 16 amino acids long. After removal of 5 bases from V and 7 bases from J, the junction contained 15 bases not matched to a gene. CDR1 and CDR2 (germline): SGHTA, FQGTGA. This CDR3 reads CASSPGQGGRLRGYTF. The CDR3 region has the DNA TGTGCCAGCAGCCCCGGACAGGGTGGGCGGTTGCGTGGCTACACCTTC.

This rearrangement joins TRBV18 to TRBJ2-7, with 7 bases that match TRBD1. The CDR3 loop spans 14 amino acids. V lost 2 bases, J lost 2 bases, and 3 bases stayed unmatched. CDR1 KGHSH and CDR2 LQKENI come from the germline V gene. CDR3 sequence (DNA): TGTGCCAGCTCACCAACAGGGGTCCCCTACGAGCAGTACGTC. Protein: CASSPTGVPYEQYV.

The chain is built from TRBV2 and TRBJ2-1; D might be TRBD2 (5 bases). V was shortened by 7 bases and J by 5 bases, with 15 bases between the two germline ends. This CDR3 has 14 residues. Per germline, CDR1 SNHLY and CDR2 FYNNEI. The CDR3 is CASTQGGSNNEQFF. The CDR3 coding sequence is TGTGCCAGCACTCAAGGAGGATCGAACAATGAGCAGTTCTTC.

The gene calls are TRBV18 and TRBJ1-2, with TRBD1 identical over 9 bases. The CDR3 length is 15 residues. CDR1 KGHSH and CDR2 LQKENI come from the germline V gene. The V segment lost 3 bases and the J segment 2 bases; nucleotides outside the gene matches: 4. Here the CDR3 DNA reads TGTGCCAGCTCACCGACAGGGGGAACGAACTATGGCTACACCTTC. This encodes CASSPTGGTNYGYTF.

This sequence joins TRBV19 and TRBJ2-1; TRBD2 aligns across 10 bases. The CDR3 consists of 15 residues. Looked up from germline, CDR1 is LNHDA and CDR2 is SQIVND (reference sequence). V lost 3 bases to trimming and J lost 5 bases; unmatched junction nucleotides: 4. CDR3 protein: CASSISSGGHNEQFF. CDR3 sequence (DNA): TGTGCCAGTAGTATTAGTAGCGGGGGGCACAATGAGCAGTTCTTC.

V gene TRBV11-1 combines with J gene TRBJ1-2; 9 nucleotides agree with TRBD1. The CDR3 spans 13 residues. CDR1 is SGHAT, CDR2 FQDESV, per germline (reference sequence). Germline trimming cut 5 bases from V and 8 bases from J; bases unmatched to any gene: 6. This CDR3 reads CASSRDRVGGYTF. The CDR3 nucleotides are TGTGCCAGCAGCCGGGACAGGGTAGGAGGCTACACCTTC. The full variable domain, in which reference TRBV11-1 and TRBJ1-2 provide the parts outside the CDR3, is EAEVAQSPRYKITEKSQAVAFWCDPISGHATLYWYRQILGQGPELLVQFQDESVVDDSQLPKDRFSAERLKGVDSTLKIQPAELGDSAMYLCASSRDRVGGYTFGSGTRLTVV.

The rearrangement joins TRBV29-1 to TRBJ1-1; D gene unclear. V shed 5 bases and J shed 4 bases, with 11 bases lying between them. CDR1 is SQVTM, CDR2 ANQGSEA, per germline. The CDR3 extends over 12 amino acids. CDR3 in amino acids: CSVYVGTTEAFF. Here the CDR3 DNA reads TGCAGCGTTTACGTGGGTACCACTGAAGCTTTCTTT.

A single count supports this clonotype. This chain joins TRBV20-1 and TRBJ1-4, with D possibly TRBD1 on 6 matching bases. Germline V gene sequence: CDR1 DFQATT, CDR2 SNEGSKA (reference sequence). V shed 2 bases and J shed 8 bases, with 12 bases lying between them. This CDR3 comprises 13 residues. CDR3 amino acids: CSARLEQGEKLFF. Here the CDR3 DNA reads TGCAGTGCTAGACTCGAGCAGGGGGAAAAACTGTTTTTT.